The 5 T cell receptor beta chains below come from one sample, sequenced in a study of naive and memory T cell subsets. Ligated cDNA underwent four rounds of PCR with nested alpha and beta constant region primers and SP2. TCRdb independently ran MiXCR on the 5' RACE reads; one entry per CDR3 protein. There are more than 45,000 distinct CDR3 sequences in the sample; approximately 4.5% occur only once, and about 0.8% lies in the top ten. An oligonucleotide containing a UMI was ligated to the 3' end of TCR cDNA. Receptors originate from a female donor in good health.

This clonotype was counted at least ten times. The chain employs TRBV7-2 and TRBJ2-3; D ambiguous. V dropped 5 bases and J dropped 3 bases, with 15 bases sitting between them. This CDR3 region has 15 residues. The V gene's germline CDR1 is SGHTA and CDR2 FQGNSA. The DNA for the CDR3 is TGTGCCAGCAGCCCCCAGGTCCTAAGAACAGATACGCAGTATTTT. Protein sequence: CASSPQVLRTDTQYF.

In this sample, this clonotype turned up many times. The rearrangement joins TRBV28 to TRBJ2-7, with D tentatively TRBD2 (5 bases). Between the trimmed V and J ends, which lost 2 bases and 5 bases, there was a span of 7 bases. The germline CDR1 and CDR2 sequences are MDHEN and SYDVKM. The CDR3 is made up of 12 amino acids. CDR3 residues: CASSLRGNEQYF. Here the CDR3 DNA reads TGTGCCAGCAGTTTACGGGGAAACGAGCAGTACTTC.

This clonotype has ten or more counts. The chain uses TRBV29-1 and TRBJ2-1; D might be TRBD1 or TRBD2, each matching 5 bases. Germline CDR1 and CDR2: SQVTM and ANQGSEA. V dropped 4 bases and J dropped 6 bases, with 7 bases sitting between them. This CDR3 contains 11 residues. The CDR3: CSVVGVNEQFF. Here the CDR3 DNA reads TGCAGCGTTGTGGGGGTCAATGAGCAGTTCTTC.

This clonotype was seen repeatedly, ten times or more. CDR3 sequence reads: CASILAFEQYF. CDR3 sequence (DNA): TGTGCCAGCATACTAGCTTTCGAGCAGTACTTC. This sequence joins TRBV2 and TRBJ2-7; TRBD2 is a possible D gene (6 bases). The germline V gene has CDR1 SNHLY and CDR2 FYNNEI. Trimming removed 7 bases from V and 6 bases from J, with 10 bases in between. The length of the CDR3 is 11 residues.

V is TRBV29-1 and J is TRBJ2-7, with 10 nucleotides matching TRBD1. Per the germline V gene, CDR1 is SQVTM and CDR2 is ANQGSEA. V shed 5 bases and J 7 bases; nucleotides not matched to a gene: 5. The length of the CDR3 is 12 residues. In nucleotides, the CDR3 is TGCAGCGTTCGACAGGGGGCGGGAGAGCAGTACTTC. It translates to CSVRQGAGEQYF.